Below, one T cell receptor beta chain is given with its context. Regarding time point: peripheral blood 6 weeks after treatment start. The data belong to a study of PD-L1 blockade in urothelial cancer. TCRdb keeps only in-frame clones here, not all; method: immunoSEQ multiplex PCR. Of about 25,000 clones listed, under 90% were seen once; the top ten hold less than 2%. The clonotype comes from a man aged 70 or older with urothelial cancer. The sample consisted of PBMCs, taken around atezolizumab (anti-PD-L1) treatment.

The CDR3 DNA reads as TGCGCCAGCAGCCAAGACAGGGGGAGTTCCCAGACCCAGTACTTC. Translating gives CASSQDRGSSQTQYF. This rearrangement joins TRBV4-3 to TRBJ2-5; TRBD1 aligns across 7 bases. The CDR3 consists of 15 residues. V lost 0 bases and J lost 6; bases outside the gene matches: 7. The germline V gene has CDR1 LGHNA and CDR2 YSLEER.